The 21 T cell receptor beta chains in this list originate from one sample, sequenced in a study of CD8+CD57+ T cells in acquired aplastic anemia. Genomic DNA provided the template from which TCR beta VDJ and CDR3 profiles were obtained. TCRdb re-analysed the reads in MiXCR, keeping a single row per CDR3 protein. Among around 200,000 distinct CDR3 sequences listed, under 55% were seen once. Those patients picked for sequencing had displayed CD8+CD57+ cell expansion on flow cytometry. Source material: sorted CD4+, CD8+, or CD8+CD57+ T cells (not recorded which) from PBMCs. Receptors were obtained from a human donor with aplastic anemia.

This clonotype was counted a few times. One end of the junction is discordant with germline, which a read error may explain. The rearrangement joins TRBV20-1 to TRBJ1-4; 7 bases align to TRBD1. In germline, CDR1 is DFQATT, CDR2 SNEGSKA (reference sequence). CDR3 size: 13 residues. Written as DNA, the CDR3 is TGCAGTGCAAAGGACAGGAGGCTGCAAAAACTGTTTTTC. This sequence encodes CSAKDRRLQKLFF.

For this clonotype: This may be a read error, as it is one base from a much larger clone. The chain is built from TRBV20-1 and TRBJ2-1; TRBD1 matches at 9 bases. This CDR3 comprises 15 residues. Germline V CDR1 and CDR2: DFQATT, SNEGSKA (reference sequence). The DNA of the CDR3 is TGCAGTGCCCCCTTCGACAGGGGGTTTCGTGATGAGCAGTCCTTC. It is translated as CSAPFDRGFRDEQSF.

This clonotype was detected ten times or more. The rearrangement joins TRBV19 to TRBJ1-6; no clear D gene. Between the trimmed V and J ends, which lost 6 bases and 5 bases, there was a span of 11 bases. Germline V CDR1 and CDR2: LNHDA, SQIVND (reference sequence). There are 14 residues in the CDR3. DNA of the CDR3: TGTGCCAGTAGCGAGGGCTTTAATAATTCACCCCTCCACTTT. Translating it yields CASSEGFNNSPLHF.

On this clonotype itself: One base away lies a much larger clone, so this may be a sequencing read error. The CDR3, as DNA: TGTGCCAGCAGCTTGCGGACAGGGAGCTATAATTCACCCCTCCACTTT. It is translated as CASSLRTGSYNSPLHF. The genes are TRBV5-6 and TRBJ1-6; the match to TRBD1 covers 8 bases. V gave up 1 base and J gave up 3 bases; unmatched junction bases: 3. Germline CDR1 is SGHDT and CDR2 is YYEEEE. The CDR3 is 16 residues long.

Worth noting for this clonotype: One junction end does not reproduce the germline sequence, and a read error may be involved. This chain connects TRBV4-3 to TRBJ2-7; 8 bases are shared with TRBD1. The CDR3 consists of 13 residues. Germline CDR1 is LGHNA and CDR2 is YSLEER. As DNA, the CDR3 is TGCGCCAGCAGCCAAGATCGGGACAGGATCGTGCACTTC. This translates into CASSQDRDRIVHF.

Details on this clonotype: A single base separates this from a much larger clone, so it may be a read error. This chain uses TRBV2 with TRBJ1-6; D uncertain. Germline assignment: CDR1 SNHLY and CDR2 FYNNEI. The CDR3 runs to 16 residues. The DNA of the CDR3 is TGTGCCGGCAGTTCCCATTCCGTGGCGCTAGGTTCACCCCTCCACTTT. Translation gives CAGSSHSVALGSPLHF.

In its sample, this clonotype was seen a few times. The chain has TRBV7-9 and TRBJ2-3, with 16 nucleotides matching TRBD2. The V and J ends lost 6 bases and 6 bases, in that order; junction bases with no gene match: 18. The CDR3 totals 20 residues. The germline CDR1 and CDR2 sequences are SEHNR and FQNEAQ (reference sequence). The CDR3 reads CASRIKSGLAGGPYTDTQYF. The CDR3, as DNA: TGTGCCAGCAGGATAAAGTCGGGACTAGCGGGGGGGCCGTATACTGATACGCAGTATTTT.

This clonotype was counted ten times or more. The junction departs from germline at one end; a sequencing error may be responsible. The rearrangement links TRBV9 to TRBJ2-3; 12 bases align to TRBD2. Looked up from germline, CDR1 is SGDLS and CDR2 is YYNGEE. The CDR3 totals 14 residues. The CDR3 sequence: CASSPSGLAGNGNF. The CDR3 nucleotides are TGTGCCAGCAGCCCCTCAGGACTAGCGGGGAACGGGAATTTT. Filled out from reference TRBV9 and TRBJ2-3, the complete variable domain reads DSGVTQTPKHLITATGQRVTLRCSPRSGDLSVYWYQQSLDQGLQFLIQYYNGEERAKGNILERFSAQQFPDLHSELNLSSLELGDSALYFCASSPSGLAGNGNFGPGTRLTVL.

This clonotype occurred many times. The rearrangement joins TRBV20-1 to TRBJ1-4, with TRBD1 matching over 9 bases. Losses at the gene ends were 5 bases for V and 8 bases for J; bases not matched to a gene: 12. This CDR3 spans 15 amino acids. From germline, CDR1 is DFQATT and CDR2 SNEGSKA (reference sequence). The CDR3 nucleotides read TGCAGTGCTCAACTCCGGACAGGGGATTCGGAAAAACTGTTTTTT. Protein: CSAQLRTGDSEKLFF.

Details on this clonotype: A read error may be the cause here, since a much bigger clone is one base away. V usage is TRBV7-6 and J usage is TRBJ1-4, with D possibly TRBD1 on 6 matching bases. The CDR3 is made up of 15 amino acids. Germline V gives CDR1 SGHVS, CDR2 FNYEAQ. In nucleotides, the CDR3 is TGTGCCAGCAGCTTTGTACAGGGCACGCCTGAAAAACTGCTTTTT. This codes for CASSFVQGTPEKLLF.

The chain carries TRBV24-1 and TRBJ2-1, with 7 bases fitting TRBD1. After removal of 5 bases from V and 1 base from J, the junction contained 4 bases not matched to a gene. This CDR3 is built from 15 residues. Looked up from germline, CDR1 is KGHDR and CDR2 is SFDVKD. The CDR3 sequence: CATSGRQGSYNEQFF. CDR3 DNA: TGTGCCACCAGTGGGAGACAGGGTTCCTACAATGAGCAGTTCTTC.

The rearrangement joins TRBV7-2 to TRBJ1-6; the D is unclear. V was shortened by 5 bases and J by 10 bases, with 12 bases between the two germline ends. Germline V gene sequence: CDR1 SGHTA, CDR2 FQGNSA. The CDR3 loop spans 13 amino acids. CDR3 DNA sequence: TGTGCCAGCAGCGCAGGTTCTGGGTCACCCCTCCACTTT. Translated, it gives CASSAGSGSPLHF.

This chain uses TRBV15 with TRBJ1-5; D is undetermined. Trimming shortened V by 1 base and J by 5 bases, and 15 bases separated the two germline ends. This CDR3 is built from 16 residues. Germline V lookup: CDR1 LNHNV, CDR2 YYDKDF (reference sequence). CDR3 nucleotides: TGTGCCACCAGCAGAGTAGACTCCTCGCGCCATCAGCCCCAGCATTTT. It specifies CATSRVDSSRHQPQHF.

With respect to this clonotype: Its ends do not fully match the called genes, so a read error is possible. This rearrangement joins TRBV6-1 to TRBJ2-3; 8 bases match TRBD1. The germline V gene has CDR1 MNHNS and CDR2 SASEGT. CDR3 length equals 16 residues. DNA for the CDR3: TGCGCCAGCAGGGGGCAGGGAGCCCTTAGCACAGATACGCAGTATTTT. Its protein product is CASRGQGALSTDTQYF.

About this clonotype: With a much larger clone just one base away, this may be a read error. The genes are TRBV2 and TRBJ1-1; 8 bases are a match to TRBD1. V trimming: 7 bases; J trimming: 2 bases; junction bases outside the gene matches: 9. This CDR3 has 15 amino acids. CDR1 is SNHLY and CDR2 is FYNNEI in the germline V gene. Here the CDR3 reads CASTRPGQVNTEAFF. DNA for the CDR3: TGTGCCAGCACCAGACCGGGACAGGTCAACACTGAAGCTTTCTTT. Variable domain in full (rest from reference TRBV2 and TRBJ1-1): EPEVTQTPSHQVTQMGQEVILRCVPISNHLYFYWYRQILGQKVEFLVSFYNNEISEKSEIFDDQFSVERPDGSNFTLKIRSTKLEDSAMYFCASTRPGQVNTEAFFGQGTRLTVV.

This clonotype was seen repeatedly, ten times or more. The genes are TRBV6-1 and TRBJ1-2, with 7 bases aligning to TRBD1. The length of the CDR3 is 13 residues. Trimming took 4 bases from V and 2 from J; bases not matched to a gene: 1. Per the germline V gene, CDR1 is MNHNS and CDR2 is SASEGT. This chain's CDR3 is CASSATGNYGYTF. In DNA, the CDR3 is TGTGCCAGCAGTGCGACAGGGAACTATGGCTACACCTTC.

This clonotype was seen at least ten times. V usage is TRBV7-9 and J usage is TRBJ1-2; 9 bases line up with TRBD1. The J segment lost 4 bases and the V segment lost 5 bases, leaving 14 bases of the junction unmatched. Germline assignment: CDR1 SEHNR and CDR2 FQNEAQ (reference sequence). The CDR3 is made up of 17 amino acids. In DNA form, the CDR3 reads TGTGCCAGCAGCCCAGGACAGGGGCTGGATTTGGGCTATGGCTACACCTTC. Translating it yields CASSPGQGLDLGYGYTF.

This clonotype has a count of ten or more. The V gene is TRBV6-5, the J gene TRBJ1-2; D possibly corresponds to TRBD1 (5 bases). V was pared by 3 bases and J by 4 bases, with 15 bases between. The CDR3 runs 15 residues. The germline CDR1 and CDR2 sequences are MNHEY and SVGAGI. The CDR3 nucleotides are TGTGCCAGCAGTTATGAGGGGCAGGCCTTCTATGGCTACACCTTC. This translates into CASSYEGQAFYGYTF.

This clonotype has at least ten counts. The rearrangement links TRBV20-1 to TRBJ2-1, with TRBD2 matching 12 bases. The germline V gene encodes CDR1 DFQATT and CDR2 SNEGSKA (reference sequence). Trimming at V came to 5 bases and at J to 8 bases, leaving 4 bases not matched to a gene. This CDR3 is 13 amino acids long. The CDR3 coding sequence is TGCAGTGCTCGGACTAGCGGGGTCCATGAGCAGTTCTTC. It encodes CSARTSGVHEQFF.

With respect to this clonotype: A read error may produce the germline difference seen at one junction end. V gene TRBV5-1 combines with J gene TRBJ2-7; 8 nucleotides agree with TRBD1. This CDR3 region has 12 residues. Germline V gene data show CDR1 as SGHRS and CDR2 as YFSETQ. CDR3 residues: CASSRTGPEQYF. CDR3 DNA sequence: TGTGCCAGCAGCCGGACAGGGCCCGAGCAGTACTTC. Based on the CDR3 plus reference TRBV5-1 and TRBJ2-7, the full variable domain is KAGVTQTPRYLIKTRGQQVTLSCSPISGHRSVSWYQQTPGQGLQFLFEYFSETQRNKGNFPGRFSGRQFSNSRSEMNVSTLELGDSALYLCASSRTGPEQYFGPGTRLTVT.

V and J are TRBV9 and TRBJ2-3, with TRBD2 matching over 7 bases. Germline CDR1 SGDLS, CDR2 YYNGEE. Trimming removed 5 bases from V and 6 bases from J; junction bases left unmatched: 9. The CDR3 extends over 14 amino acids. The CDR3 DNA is TGTGCCAGCAGTCCCAGCGGGGATTCCGATACGCAGTATTTT. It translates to CASSPSGDSDTQYF.